The 12 T cell receptor beta chains listed next were all sequenced from one sample in a study of cytomegalovirus exposure and HLA in healthy donors. The PCR had 60 Vbeta and 13 Jbeta primers. The table came from immunoSEQ multiplex PCR; TCRdb's copy has only in-frame clones and leaves some out. The sample lists 150,000 or so clones; around three quarters were seen once. Sequencing was done on a sample of PBMCs. The receptor source for this set is a man in his forties in good health and CMV-seronegative.

This clone has only a few counts. V usage is TRBV11-2 and J usage is TRBJ2-7, with D possibly matching TRBD2 (6 bases). This CDR3 spans 15 amino acids. The V and J ends lost 5 bases and 5 bases respectively, with 19 bases between them. The germline V gene encodes CDR1 SGHAT and CDR2 FQNNGV. CDR3 DNA sequence: TGTGCCAGCAGCCCCTCGCGGGAATCTTACCACGAGCAGTACTTC. It codes for CASSPSRESYHEQYF.

Regarding this clone: Its ends do not fully match the called genes, so a read error is possible. The rearrangement uses TRBV7-9 and TRBJ1-2; no clear D. In germline, CDR1 is SEHNR, CDR2 FQNEAQ (reference sequence). The CDR3 is made up of 15 amino acids. Here the CDR3 DNA reads TGTTCCAGCAGCTTAAACCGATTAGCTAACTATGGCTACACCTTC. This gives the protein CSSSLNRLANYGYTF.

The rearrangement links TRBV5-1 to TRBJ2-5; D gene ambiguous. The CDR3 has 14 amino acids. Trimming left V 0 bases short and J 6 bases short, with 12 bases between. The germline gives CDR1 SGHRS, CDR2 YFSETQ. The CDR3, as DNA: TGCGCCAGCAGCTTGGATGGTGGCAGAAAGACCCAGTACTTC. Translating gives CASSLDGGRKTQYF.

The chain has TRBV30 and TRBJ2-2, with unresolved D. CDR1 GTSNPN and CDR2 SVGIG come from the germline V gene (reference sequence). Trimming cost V 0 bases and J 7 bases, with 6 bases left between them. The CDR3 extends over 12 amino acids. The CDR3 DNA reads TGTGCCTGGAGTGTACACGACGGGGAGCTGTTTTTT. Translating it yields CAWSVHDGELFF.

On this clone: One junction end does not reproduce the germline sequence, and a read error may be involved. The chain has TRBV5-1 and TRBJ2-7, with TRBD1 matching 9 bases. There are 16 residues in the CDR3. Germline V gives CDR1 SGHRS, CDR2 YFSETQ. The CDR3 reads CAGSVAGTGNLYEQYF. For the CDR3, the DNA is TGCGCCGGCAGCGTTGCCGGGACAGGGAACCTCTACGAGCAGTACTTC.

For this clone: Germline and junction disagree at one end, which may indicate a read error. The chain has TRBV7-9 and TRBJ2-3, with 11 bases lining up with TRBD2. This CDR3 comprises 16 residues. CDR1 is SEHNR and CDR2 is FQNEAQ in the germline V gene (reference sequence). Written as DNA, the CDR3 is TGTTCCAGCAGCTCTGGACTAGCGGGCGGAACAGATACGCAGTATTTT. As protein: CSSSSGLAGGTDTQYF.

This sequence joins TRBV30 and TRBJ2-3, with a possible D match to TRBD1 (6 bases). Germline assignment: CDR1 GTSNPN and CDR2 SVGIG (reference sequence). The V gene lost 4 bases and the J gene lost 2 bases, with 19 bases spanning the gap. The CDR3 is 16 amino acids. This CDR3 reads CAWISGTSGATDTQYF. The CDR3 DNA follows: TGTGCCTGGATCTCCGGGACGTCAGGGGCCACAGATACGCAGTATTTT.

V and J are TRBV29-1 and TRBJ2-7, with D perhaps TRBD1 (5 bases). V lost 7 bases and J lost 1, with 11 bases in between. Germline V lookup: CDR1 SQVTM, CDR2 ANQGSEA. CDR3 size: 12 residues. The CDR3 nucleotides read TGCAGCGCGAGCAGGGAATCCTACGAGCAGTACTTC. Translated, it gives CSASRESYEQYF.

The rearrangement uses TRBV11-1 and TRBJ2-3, with D perhaps TRBD2 (5 bases). This CDR3 has 15 amino acids. Trimming pared 5 bases from V and 5 bases from J, leaving 17 bases between. Germline V gene data show CDR1 as SGHAT and CDR2 as FQDESV (reference sequence). DNA of the CDR3: TGTGCCAGCAGCCCGGACTCCAGTTGGGGAGATACGCAGTATTTT. Translating it yields CASSPDSSWGDTQYF.

This clone was found a few times. The rearrangement links TRBV28 to TRBJ2-5, with D hard to call. The V end lost 3 bases, the J end lost 3 bases, and 14 bases lay between the germline ends. The CDR3 length is 15 residues. The germline V gene has CDR1 MDHEN and CDR2 SYDVKM. The CDR3, as DNA: TGTGCCAGCAGTTTTGGGTACAGAGAGAAAGAGACCCAGTACTTC. Protein product: CASSFGYREKETQYF.

This clone was seen a few times. The chain carries TRBV7-8 and TRBJ2-7, with TRBD1 matching over 8 bases. The CDR3 runs 14 residues. Germline V gene sequence: CDR1 SGHVS, CDR2 FQNEAQ. The V gene end was trimmed by 1 base and the J gene end by 3 bases; junction bases not matched to a gene: 2. In nucleotides, the CDR3 is TGTGCCAGCAGCTTAGGTGGACAGGGCTACGAGCAGTACGTC. Translation: CASSLGGQGYEQYV.

The rearrangement uses TRBV6-4 and TRBJ2-6; TRBD1 matches at 7 bases. The CDR3 runs 18 residues. V dropped 2 bases and J dropped 4; count of bases not matched to a gene: 11. Germline V gene sequence: CDR1 MRHNA, CDR2 SNTAGT. The CDR3 here is CASSDRDRVWSGANVLTF. The CDR3 coding sequence is TGTGCCAGCAGTGACCGTGACAGGGTATGGTCCGGGGCCAACGTCCTGACTTTC.